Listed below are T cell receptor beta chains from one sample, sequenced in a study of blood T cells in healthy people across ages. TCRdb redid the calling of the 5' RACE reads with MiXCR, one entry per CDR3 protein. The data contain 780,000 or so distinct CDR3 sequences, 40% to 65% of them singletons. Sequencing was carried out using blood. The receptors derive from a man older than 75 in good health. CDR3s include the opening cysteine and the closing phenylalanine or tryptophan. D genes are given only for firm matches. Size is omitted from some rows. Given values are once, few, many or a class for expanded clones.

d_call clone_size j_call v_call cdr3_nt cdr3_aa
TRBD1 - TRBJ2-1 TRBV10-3 TGTGCCATCAGTGAGATCGGACAGGAGCACAATGAGCAGTTCTTC CAISEIGQEHNEQFF
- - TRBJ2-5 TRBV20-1 TGCAGTGCTAGAGGTTTCGTGGAGGGGGGTGAGACCCAGTACTTC CSARGFVEGGETQYF
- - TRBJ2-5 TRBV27 TGTGCCAGCAGTTCTTACTGGGGCAGCGAAGAGACCCAGTACTTC CASSSYWGSEETQYF
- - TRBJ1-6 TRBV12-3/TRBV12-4 TGTGCCAGCAGTTTAATAATTGGTCTCCTCCACTTT CASSLIIGLLHF
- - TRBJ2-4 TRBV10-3 TGTGCCATCAGCACCGGGACGGGAGCCAAAAACATTCAGTACTTC CAISTGTGAKNIQYF
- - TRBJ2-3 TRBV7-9 TGTGCCAGCAGCGCACCGGGACTGCATGGAGATACGCAGTATTTT CASSAPGLHGDTQYF
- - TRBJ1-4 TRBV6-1 TGTGCCAGCAGTGTCATAGGGGGAATTAAACTGTTTTTT CASSVIGGIKLFF
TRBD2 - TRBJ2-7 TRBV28 TGTGCCAGCAGTTTATCTAGCGGCCTTGTCGAGCAGTACTTC CASSLSSGLVEQYF
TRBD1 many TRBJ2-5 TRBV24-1 TGTGCCACCAGTGATTTCGACAGGGGGCTCGAGACCCAGTACTTC CATSDFDRGLETQYF
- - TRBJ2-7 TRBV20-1 TGCAGTGCCCTCCGACCGGGTACCTACGAGCAGTACTTC CSALRPGTYEQYF
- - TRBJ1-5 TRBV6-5 TGTGCCAGCAGTTACTCATCCAGTATCCCGCCCCAGCATTTT CASSYSSSIPPQHF
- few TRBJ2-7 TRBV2 TGTGCCAGCAGCCCCCGGACTTTTCCCTCCTACGAGCAGTACTTC CASSPRTFPSYEQYF
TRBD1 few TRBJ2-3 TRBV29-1 TGCAGCGTTAGGGGGCGGACAGGGTTGGATACGCAGTATTTT CSVRGRTGLDTQYF
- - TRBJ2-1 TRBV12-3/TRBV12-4 TGTACCAGCAGTCCCCCCGGGGCGGGAACATACAATGAGCAGTTCTTC CTSSPPGAGTYNEQFF
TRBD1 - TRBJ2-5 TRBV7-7 TGTGCTAGCAGCACGGACAGGGGCCAAGAGACCCAGTACTTC CASSTDRGQETQYF
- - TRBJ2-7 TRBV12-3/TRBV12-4 TGTGCCAGCAGGTCTAGCTTCCTAGCCTACGAGCAGTACTTC CASRSSFLAYEQYF
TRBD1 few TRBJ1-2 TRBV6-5 TGTGCCAGCAGGCGACAGGGCGGTGTCTATGGCTACACCTTC CASRRQGGVYGYTF
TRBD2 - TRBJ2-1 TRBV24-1 TGTGCCACCAGTGAGGCCAGCGGGGTTGTTTACAATGAGCAGTTCTTC CATSEASGVVYNEQFF
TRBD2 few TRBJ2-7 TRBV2 TGTGCCAGCAGTGCTACTGGACTAGCGGGACCCTCCTACGAGCAGTACTTC CASSATGLAGPSYEQYF
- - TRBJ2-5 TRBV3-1 TGTGCCAGCAGCCTAGATCCGGGAGTCCGAGAGACCCAGTACTTC CASSLDPGVRETQYF
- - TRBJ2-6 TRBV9 TGTGCCAGCAGCCCCGCGGCTGGGGCCAACGTCCTGACTTTC CASSPAAGANVLTF
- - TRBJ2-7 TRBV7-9 TGTGCCAGCAGCCTTCGGGGACAACACTACGAGCAGTACTTC CASSLRGQHYEQYF
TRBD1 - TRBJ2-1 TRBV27 TGTGCCAGCAGTTCCGACAGGGGAAGCTCCTACAATGAGCAGTTCTTC CASSSDRGSSYNEQFF
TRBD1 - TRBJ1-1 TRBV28 TGTGCCACAATAAATCAGGGGGCGAGAAACACTGAAGCTTTCTTT CATINQGARNTEAFF
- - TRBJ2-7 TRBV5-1 TGCGCCAGCAGCTGGGGATCTGACTACGAGCAGTACTTC CASSWGSDYEQYF
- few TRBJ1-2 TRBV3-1 TGTGCCAGCAGCCAGGAGGGCCGCTCGTCTGGCTACACCTTC CASSQEGRSSGYTF
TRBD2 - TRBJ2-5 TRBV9 TGTGCCAGCAGCGTAGATGGGGAGGGAGTGCGTGAGACCCAGTACTTC CASSVDGEGVRETQYF
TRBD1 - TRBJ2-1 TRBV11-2 TGTGCCAGCAGCTGGGACAGGGGGGTGGTGGGCAATGAGCAGTTCTTC CASSWDRGVVGNEQFF
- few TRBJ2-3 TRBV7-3 TGTGCCAGCAGCTTAAGGCAGGCAGATACGCAGTATTTT CASSLRQADTQYF
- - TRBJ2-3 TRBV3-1 TGTGCCAGCAGCCCTACAGGGTGGGAGGCTACGCAGTATTTT CASSPTGWEATQYF
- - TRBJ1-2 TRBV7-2 TGTGCCAGCAGCTTAGCAGCGGGAAACTATGGCTACACCTTC CASSLAAGNYGYTF
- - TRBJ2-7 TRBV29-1 TGCAGCGTCGTAGCGGTGGGCGAGCAGTACTTC CSVVAVGEQYF
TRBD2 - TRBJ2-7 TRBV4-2 TGTGCCAGCAGCTCCCCAGGGACGGGAGGGCCCTACGAGCAGTACTTC CASSSPGTGGPYEQYF
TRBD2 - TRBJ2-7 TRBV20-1 TGCAGTGCTAGCCGAACCGGGACTAGCACAGGCGATGAGCAGTACTTC CSASRTGTSTGDEQYF
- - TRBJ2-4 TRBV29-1 TGCAGCGCTATAGGCGGCCAACGACTTCAGTACTTC CSAIGGQRLQYF
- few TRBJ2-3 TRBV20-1 TGCAGTGCTAGAGCTGGGGCAGATACGCAGTATTTT CSARAGADTQYF
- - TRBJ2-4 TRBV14 TGTGCCAGCAGCCTTCCTGGGGGTAGCAAAAACATTCAGTACTTC CASSLPGGSKNIQYF
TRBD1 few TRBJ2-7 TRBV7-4 TGTGCCAGCAACCGAGGGGACAGGTCCATAACGAGCTCCTACGAGCAGTACTTC CASNRGDRSITSSYEQYF
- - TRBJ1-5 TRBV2 TGTGCCAGCAGTGGACAGATGAGGGGGCAGCCCCAGCATTTT CASSGQMRGQPQHF
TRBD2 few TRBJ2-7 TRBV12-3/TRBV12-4 TGTGCCAGCAGCCCTCTAGCGGGAGGGCCTCGGGAGCAGTACTTC CASSPLAGGPREQYF
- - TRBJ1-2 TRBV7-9 TGTGCCAGCAGCTTACCAGTACCTAACTATGGCTACACCTTC CASSLPVPNYGYTF
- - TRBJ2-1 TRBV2 TGTGCCAGCACTTTCAACTACAATGAGCAGTTCTTC CASTFNYNEQFF
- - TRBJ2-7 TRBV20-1 TGCAGTGCCCCAAGACAGCGCGAGCAGTACTTC CSAPRQREQYF
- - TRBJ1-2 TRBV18 TGTGCCAGCTCACCACCGGGAGGAGTCGGTGGCTACACCTTC CASSPPGGVGGYTF
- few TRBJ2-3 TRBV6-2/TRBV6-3 TGTGCCAGCAGTTACTCGCCGGGGAGGCGCACAGATACGCAGTATTTT CASSYSPGRRTDTQYF
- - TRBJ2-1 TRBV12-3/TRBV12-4 TGTGCCAGCACCCACAAACTTGGACGAGAGCAGTTCTTC CASTHKLGREQFF
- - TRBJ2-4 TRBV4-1 TGCGCCAGCAGCCAGCTGGGACTAGCCAAAAACATTCAGTACTTC CASSQLGLAKNIQYF